A selection of T cell receptor beta chains follows, all from one sample in a study of blood T cell repertoires in COVID-19. Clones were read by immunoSEQ multiplex PCR, and TCRdb kept only the in-frame ones, dropping some. The sample comprises roughly 100,000 clones, around 85% of which are singletons, and about 3.6% rests with the top ten. Sequencing was carried out using peripheral blood. The receptors derive from a woman older than 75 with active or convalescent COVID-19. Each CDR3 is given with its conserved first and last residue. D genes are given only for firm matches. Rows give clone size only sometimes, using once, few, many, or a class for an expanded clone.

d_gene	j_gene	v_gene	abundance	CDR3aa	CDR3nt
NA	TRBJ1-2	TRBV16	NA	CASSQSEKRSTF	TGTGCCAGCAGCCAATCGGAGAAGCGATCCACCTTC
NA	TRBJ1-6	TRBV19	NA	CASRSGTVDNSPLHF	TGTGCCAGTAGGAGCGGGACGGTTGATAATTCACCCCTCCACTTT
NA	TRBJ1-5	TRBV6-1	NA	CASSEQYSNQPQHF	TGTGCCAGCAGTGAGCAGTATAGCAATCAGCCCCAGCATTTT
NA	TRBJ1-2	TRBV7-2	few	CASSLVTVSNYGYTF	TGTGCCAGCAGCTTAGTGACAGTTTCTAACTATGGCTACACCTTC
NA	TRBJ1-2	TRBV2	NA	CASSERWGYYGYTF	TGTGCCAGCAGTGAACGATGGGGCTACTATGGCTACACCTTC
TRBD1	TRBJ1-3	TRBV6-6	NA	CASSSLFGTGGDYGNTIYF	TGTGCCAGCAGCTCGTTGTTCGGAACAGGGGGCGATTATGGAAACACCATATATTTT
NA	TRBJ1-1	TRBV5-8	once	CASSLELGGTEAFF	TGTGCCAGCAGCTTGGAACTGGGGGGCACTGAAGCTTTCTTT
NA	TRBJ2-1	TRBV24-1	NA	CATSFLNEQFF	TGTGCCACCAGTTTTCTCAATGAGCAGTTCTTC
TRBD1	TRBJ1-3	TRBV28	NA	CASSLPGTGVGNTIYF	TGTGCCAGCAGTTTACCCGGGACAGGGGTAGGAAACACCATATATTTT
NA	TRBJ1-2	TRBV29-1	few	CSVEDSRRYGYTF	TGCAGCGTTGAGGACAGCCGGCGGTATGGCTACACCTTC
TRBD1	TRBJ1-5	TRBV19	few	CASSLWDRDNQPQHF	TGTGCCAGTAGTCTCTGGGACAGGGATAATCAGCCCCAGCATTTT
TRBD2	TRBJ2-5	TRBV7-2	NA	CASSLGGREETQYF	TGTGCCAGCAGCTTGGGAGGGAGGGAAGAGACCCAGTACTTC
NA	TRBJ1-2	TRBV9	NA	CASSLLEERTAGYTF	TGTGCCAGCAGCTTACTAGAGGAAAGGACGGCTGGCTACACCTTC
NA	TRBJ2-7	TRBV9	NA	CASSVGTASYEQYF	TGTGCCAGCAGCGTAGGTACAGCTTCCTACGAGCAGTACTTC
TRBD2	TRBJ2-3	TRBV5-4	NA	CASSLGLAFTDTQYF	TGTGCCAGCAGCCTAGGACTAGCGTTCACAGATACGCAGTATTTT
NA	TRBJ1-1	TRBV3-1/TRBV3-2	NA	CASSQESGRAFF	TGTGCCAGCAGCCAAGAATCCGGGAGGGCTTTCTTT
NA	TRBJ2-7	TRBV4-2	NA	CASSPGALGEKSSYEQYF	TGTGCCAGCAGCCCTGGGGCCTTAGGGGAAAAAAGCTCCTACGAGCAGTACTTC
TRBD2	TRBJ2-7	TRBV19	NA	CASSKSGTASYEQYF	TGTGCCAGTAGTAAAAGCGGGACGGCATCCTACGAGCAGTACTTC
NA	TRBJ1-2	TRBV29-1	NA	CSVVANGYTF	TGCAGCGTTGTCGCGAATGGCTACACCTTC
TRBD1	TRBJ1-1	TRBV5-1	NA	CASSPDRANTEAFF	TGCGCCAGCAGCCCCGACAGGGCGAACACTGAAGCTTTCTTT
TRBD1	TRBJ2-5	TRBV27	NA	CASSLTRQGLGETQYF	TGTGCCAGCAGTTTAACCAGACAGGGCTTAGGGGAGACCCAGTACTTC
NA	TRBJ1-5	TRBV6-2/TRBV6-3	NA	CASSRQIIGNQPQHF	TGTGCCAGCAGTCGACAGATAATTGGCAATCAGCCCCAGCATTTT
TRBD1	TRBJ1-4	TRBV5-1	few	CASSGGQGASEKLFF	TGCGCCAGCAGCGGGGGACAGGGGGCAAGTGAAAAACTGTTTTTT
NA	TRBJ2-7	TRBV5-1	NA	CASSSMVGGVGYEQYF	TGCGCCAGCAGCTCCATGGTAGGGGGAGTTGGTTACGAGCAGTACTTC
TRBD2	TRBJ2-1	TRBV6-6	NA	CASSYGTSGIYNEQFF	TGTGCCAGCAGTTATGGGACTAGCGGGATTTATAATGAGCAGTTCTTC
NA	TRBJ2-3	TRBV19	NA	CASSTGRGAADTQYF	TGTGCCAGTAGTACCGGCAGGGGAGCGGCAGATACGCAGTATTTT
TRBD1	TRBJ1-2	TRBV5-8	NA	CASSAGQGYGYTF	TGTGCCAGCAGCGCCGGACAGGGTTATGGCTACACCTTC
NA	TRBJ2-5	TRBV7-9	NA	CASSLGSGGLDRETQYF	TGTGCCAGCAGCTTAGGTTCCGGGGGGCTTGATCGGGAGACCCAGTACTTC
NA	TRBJ1-5	TRBV5-1	NA	CASSLDRQTNSNQPQHF	TGCGCCAGCAGCTTGGACCGACAGACGAATAGCAATCAGCCCCAGCATTTT
NA	TRBJ1-1	TRBV29-1	NA	CSGEGRNTEAFF	TGCAGCGGGGAGGGCAGAAACACTGAAGCTTTCTTT